Listed here is a single TCR beta chain. Assay: immunoSEQ multiplex PCR; the TCRdb copy retains only in-frame clones and omits some. The data show about 270,000 clones, about 89% seen once. This entry is derived from a study of blood T cell repertoires in COVID-19. Recovered Cohort 3 donors showed two negative PCRs, clearance, or symptom resolution. The CDR3 loop spans 13 amino acids. Trimming cost V 6 bases and J 2 bases, with 8 bases left between them. Germline values: CDR1 MDHEN, CDR2 SYDVKM. V is TRBV28 and J is TRBJ1-5; D not resolved. This TCR was recovered from a woman aged 18-29 years who had recovered from COVID-19. Input material: PBMCs or T cells enriched from blood (not recorded which). The CDR3 nucleotides read TGTGCCAGCAGCCACCGGGGCAATCAGCCCCAGCATTTT. Translation gives CASSHRGNQPQHF. The variable domain in full, with the rest retrieved from reference TRBV28 and TRBJ1-5, is DVKVTQSSRYLVKRTGEKVFLECVQDMDHENMFWYRQDPGLGLRLIYFSYDVKMKEKGDIPEGYSVSREKKERFSLILESASTNQTSMYLCASSHRGNQPQHFGDGTRLSIL.